Reported below is one T cell receptor (beta chain). The antigen is not known. The data were taken from a study of OX40 agonist ivuxolimab in advanced cancers. Study-level findings and limits: Clonal expansion by week 6 occurred in CD4+ and CD8+ blood T cells (at 0.1 to 3.0 mg/kg).

Sequencing was performed with immunoSEQ multiplex PCR; in TCRdb, only in-frame clones are kept and a portion is missing. Of tens of thousands of clones listed, more than 80% are singletons. The V and J ends lost 3 bases and 3 bases respectively, with 16 bases between them. The CDR3 loop spans 15 amino acids. In germline, CDR1 is SGHNT, CDR2 YYREEE (reference sequence). V and J are TRBV5-4 and TRBJ2-7, with a tentative D call TRBD2 (8 bases). The input for sequencing was CD4+ or CD8+ T cells sorted from blood, taken in a trial of the OX40 agonist ivuxolimab. The TCR sequence derives from an adult with an advanced solid tumor such as melanoma, head and neck, liver or kidney cancer. In DNA, the CDR3 is TGTGCCAGCAGCTCGGGGGGGGACAGCCACTACGAGCAGTACTTC. Its protein is CASSSGGDSHYEQYF.